The rows below give T cell receptor beta chains drawn from one sample of a study of cytomegalovirus exposure and HLA in healthy donors. Sequencing used immunoSEQ multiplex PCR; TCRdb keeps in-frame clones, though not all of them. The sample contains more than 90,000 clones, roughly 63% of which appear only once. The sample was PBMCs. The origin of the receptors is a man aged 45 to 65 in good health and CMV-seronegative. Each CDR3 is given with its conserved first and last residue. The D gene is left open where the match is weak. For some rows the clone size is stated as once, few or many, or as a class when expanded; others skip it.

D,J,V,size,DNA,CDR3
.,TRBJ1-2,TRBV29-1,.,TGCAGCGTTGAGGAGGTCCCGGCTGGCTACACCTTC,CSVEEVPAGYTF
.,TRBJ1-2,TRBV10-3,.,TGTGCCATCACCCGGGACAACGAATTGGGCTACACCTTC,CAITRDNELGYTF
.,TRBJ1-5,TRBV11-2,.,TGTGCCAGCAGCAGTAACATAAATAGCAATCAGCCCCAGCATTTT,CASSSNINSNQPQHF
.,TRBJ1-2,TRBV2,.,TGTGCCAGCAAACGGGGAGGTGACTATGGCTACACCTTC,CASKRGGDYGYTF
.,TRBJ2-1,TRBV5-1,few,TGCGCCAGCAGCTTGGAGGCAGGGTACAATGAGCAGTTCTTC,CASSLEAGYNEQFF
.,TRBJ2-3,TRBV2,.,TGTGCCAGCAGCCGACTACCTAGCGATCGAAGCACAGATACGCAGTATTTT,CASSRLPSDRSTDTQYF
TRBD1,TRBJ2-7,TRBV7-9,few,TGTGCCAGCAGCTTTCGACGGACAGGGAACTACGAGCAGTACTTC,CASSFRRTGNYEQYF
.,TRBJ2-7,TRBV7-2,.,TGTGCCAGCAGCATAACCCGGAGCTACGAGCAGTACTTC,CASSITRSYEQYF
TRBD1,TRBJ1-5,TRBV7-2,.,TGTGCCAGCAGCCAGACCGGGACAGGGGTACAGCCCCAGCATTTT,CASSQTGTGVQPQHF
.,TRBJ1-2,TRBV5-1,.,TGCGCCAGCAGCGTTGGGCCAGGAAACTATGGCTACACCTTC,CASSVGPGNYGYTF
.,TRBJ2-7,TRBV21-1,.,TGTGCCAGCAGCATTCAGGTGGGCCGATACTACGAGCAGTACTTC,CASSIQVGRYYEQYF
.,TRBJ1-2,TRBV4-3,.,TGCGCCAGCAGCCAAGAAGCGAGGCAGCTAACTAACTATGGCTACACCTTC,CASSQEARQLTNYGYTF
.,TRBJ2-5,TRBV5-1,.,TGCGCCAGCAGCTTCCAGGGGTCGCAAGAGACCCAGTACTTC,CASSFQGSQETQYF
.,TRBJ1-5,TRBV28,once,TGTGCCAGCAGCCTTGGACAGAGCAATCAGCCCCAGCATTTT,CASSLGQSNQPQHF
TRBD2,TRBJ2-7,TRBV30,.,TGTGCCTGGAGACCTAACCCCGATAGCGGGACCCAGGACTTC,CAWRPNPDSGTQDF
.,TRBJ1-3,TRBV7-2,few,TGTGCCAGCAGCCGCCGGGGGGACTCTGGAAACACCATATATTTT,CASSRRGDSGNTIYF
.,TRBJ1-2,TRBV6-5,.,TGTGCCAGCAGTCAGTGGGGGGGGACTGGCTACACCTTC,CASSQWGGTGYTF
TRBD1,TRBJ1-2,TRBV29-1,.,TGCAGCGTTGAAGGGATACAGGGGTATGGCTACACCTTC,CSVEGIQGYGYTF
.,TRBJ1-1,TRBV6-5,.,TGTGCCAGCAGGCCTAGACAGATCTCGAACACTGAAGCTTTCTTT,CASRPRQISNTEAFF
TRBD1,TRBJ2-7,TRBV5-6,few,TGTGCCAGCAGCTCGACAGGGATCTACGAGCAGTACTTC,CASSSTGIYEQYF
.,TRBJ2-5,TRBV7-2,.,TGTGCCAGCAGCCTCACAGGGTTAGCGGAGACCCAGTACTTC,CASSLTGLAETQYF
.,TRBJ1-2,TRBV28,few,TGTGCCAGCAGTCCCCCCCGAACAGTATCCAGGGGCTACACCTTC,CASSPPRTVSRGYTF